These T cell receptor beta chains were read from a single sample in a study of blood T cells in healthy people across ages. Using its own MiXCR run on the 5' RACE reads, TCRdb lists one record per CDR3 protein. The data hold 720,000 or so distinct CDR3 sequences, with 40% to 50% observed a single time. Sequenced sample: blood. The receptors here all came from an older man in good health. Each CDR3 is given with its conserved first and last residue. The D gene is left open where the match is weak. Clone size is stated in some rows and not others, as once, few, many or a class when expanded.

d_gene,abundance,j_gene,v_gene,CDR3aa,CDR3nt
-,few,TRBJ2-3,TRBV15,CATSRAQHLSTDTQYF,TGTGCCACCAGCAGAGCCCAACACCTTAGCACAGATACGCAGTATTTT
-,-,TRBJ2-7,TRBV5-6,CASSATGTDEQYF,TGTGCCAGCAGCGCCACAGGGACGGACGAGCAGTACTTC
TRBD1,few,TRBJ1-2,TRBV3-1,CASSQRTGGGDGYTF,TGTGCCAGCAGCCAGCGGACAGGGGGCGGAGATGGCTACACCTTC
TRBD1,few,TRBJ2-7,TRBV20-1,CSAPYRGNSYEQYF,TGCAGTGCTCCTTACAGGGGGAACTCCTACGAGCAGTACTTC
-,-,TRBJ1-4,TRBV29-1,CSVWASSASNEKLFF,TGCAGCGTATGGGCCAGCTCTGCCTCTAATGAAAAACTGTTTTTT
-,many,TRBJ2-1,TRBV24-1,CATSDVGEPQGNEQFF,TGTGCCACCAGTGATGTTGGAGAACCCCAAGGCAATGAGCAGTTCTTC
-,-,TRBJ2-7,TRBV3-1,CASSRASYEQYF,TGTGCCAGCAGCCGAGCCTCCTACGAGCAGTACTTC
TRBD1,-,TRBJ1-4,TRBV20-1,CSATGTEDEKLFF,TGCAGCGCTACCGGGACAGAGGATGAAAAACTGTTTTTT
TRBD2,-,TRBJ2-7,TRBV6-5,CASSYSAGRGAYEQYF,TGTGCCAGCAGTTACTCCGCAGGACGGGGGGCCTACGAGCAGTACTTC
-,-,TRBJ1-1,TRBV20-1,CSARWENTEAFF,TGCAGTGCTAGATGGGAGAACACTGAAGCTTTCTTT
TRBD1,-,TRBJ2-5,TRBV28,CASTPIWTGENETQYF,TGTGCCAGCACCCCCATCTGGACAGGGGAGAATGAGACCCAGTACTTC
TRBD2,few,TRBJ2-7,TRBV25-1,CASSEFLAGMYEQYF,TGTGCCAGCAGTGAATTTCTAGCGGGAATGTACGAGCAGTACTTC
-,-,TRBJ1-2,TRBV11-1,CASSPNQGSPYGYTF,TGTGCCAGCAGCCCAAACCAGGGTTCCCCCTATGGCTACACCTTC
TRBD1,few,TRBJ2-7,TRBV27,CASRTPGQGAYEQYF,TGTGCCAGCAGAACACCGGGACAGGGGGCCTACGAGCAGTACTTC
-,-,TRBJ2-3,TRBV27,CASSSVPSSRDTQYF,TGTGCCAGCAGTTCAGTCCCTAGCTCTCGGGATACGCAGTATTTT
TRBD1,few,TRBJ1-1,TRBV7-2,CASSLQGGRSEAFF,TGTGCCAGCAGCTTACAGGGGGGGAGAAGTGAAGCTTTCTTT
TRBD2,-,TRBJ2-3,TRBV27,CASSLGRGGYTQYF,TGTGCCAGCAGTTTAGGACGGGGGGGATATACGCAGTATTTT
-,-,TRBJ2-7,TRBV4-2,CASSPTEGESYEQYF,TGTGCCAGCAGCCCTACCGAGGGAGAGTCCTACGAGCAGTACTTC
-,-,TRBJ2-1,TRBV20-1,CSAQTTVSSYNEQFF,TGCAGTGCCCAGACTACGGTAAGCTCCTACAATGAGCAGTTCTTC
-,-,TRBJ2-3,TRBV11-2,CASSFTRSTDTQYF,TGTGCCAGCAGCTTTACCAGAAGCACAGATACGCAGTATTTT
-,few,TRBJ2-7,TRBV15,CATSRVLTASYEQYF,TGTGCCACCAGCAGAGTTTTGACAGCCTCCTACGAGCAGTACTTC
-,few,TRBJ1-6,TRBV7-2,CASSLDLGSPLHF,TGTGCCAGCAGCTTAGACTTGGGATCACCCCTCCACTTT
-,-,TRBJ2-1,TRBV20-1,CSASARRSYNEQFF,TGCAGTGCTAGCGCCAGGAGGTCCTACAATGAGCAGTTCTTC
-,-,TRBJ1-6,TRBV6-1,CASSELRGGNSPLHF,TGTGCCAGCAGTGAACTTCGGGGGGGGAATTCACCCCTCCACTTT
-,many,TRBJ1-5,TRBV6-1,CASIELGGADYSNQPQHF,TGTGCCAGCATAGAACTGGGGGGGGCCGACTATAGCAATCAGCCCCAGCATTTT
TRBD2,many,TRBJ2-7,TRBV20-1,CSARVQTSGNYEQYF,TGCAGTGCTAGAGTCCAGACTAGCGGAAACTACGAGCAGTACTTC
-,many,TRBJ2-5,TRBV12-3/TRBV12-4,CASSGWGETQYF,TGTGCCAGCAGCGGTTGGGGAGAGACCCAGTACTTC
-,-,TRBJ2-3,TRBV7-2,CASSPVGVTDTQYF,TGTGCCAGCAGCCCCGTCGGGGTCACAGATACGCAGTATTTT
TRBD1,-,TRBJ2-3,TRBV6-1,CASSARTGWADTQYF,TGTGCCAGCAGTGCTAGGACAGGGTGGGCAGATACGCAGTATTTT
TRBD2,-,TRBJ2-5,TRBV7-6,CASRRTSGGPETQYF,TGTGCCAGCAGGCGGACTAGCGGGGGGCCGGAGACCCAGTACTTC
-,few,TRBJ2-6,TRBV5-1,CASSLAFQGPSSGANVLTF,TGCGCCAGCAGCTTGGCCTTCCAGGGCCCTAGCTCTGGGGCCAACGTCCTGACTTTC
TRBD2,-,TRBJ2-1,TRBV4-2,CAGSQDLAGSTRGEQFF,TGTGCCGGCAGCCAAGATCTAGCGGGCTCGACCAGGGGTGAGCAGTTCTTC
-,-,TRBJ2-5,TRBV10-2,CASSATALGETQYF,TGCGCCAGCAGTGCAACGGCACTAGGGGAGACCCAGTACTTC
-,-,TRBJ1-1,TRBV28,CASNRGLGTEAFF,TGTGCCAGCAACCGGGGGTTGGGGACTGAAGCTTTCTTT
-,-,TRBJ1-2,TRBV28,CTSSINYGYTF,TGTACCAGCAGTATTAACTATGGCTACACCTTC
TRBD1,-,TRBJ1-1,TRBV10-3,CAISGTGSGTEAFF,TGTGCCATCAGTGGGACAGGGTCGGGCACTGAAGCTTTCTTT
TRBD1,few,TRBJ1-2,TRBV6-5,CASSRTGSSGYTF,TGTGCCAGCAGCCGGACAGGGAGTAGTGGCTACACCTTC
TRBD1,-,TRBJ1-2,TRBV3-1,CASSQGTGSHGYTF,TGTGCCAGCAGCCAGGGGACAGGGAGCCATGGCTACACCTTC
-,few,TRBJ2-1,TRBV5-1,CASFTGLSYNEQFF,TGCGCCAGCTTCACAGGCCTATCCTACAATGAGCAGTTCTTC
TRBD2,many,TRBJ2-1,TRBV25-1,CASSEYLRGHSGGPRRDTYNEQFF,TGTGCCAGCAGTGAATATTTGAGGGGTCACAGCGGGGGGCCCAGGAGAGATACCTACAATGAGCAGTTCTTC
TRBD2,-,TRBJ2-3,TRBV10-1,CASKAGVGDTQYF,TGCGCCAGCAAAGCGGGAGTTGGAGATACGCAGTATTTT
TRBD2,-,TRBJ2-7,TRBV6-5,CAAGGSGGLNTYEQYF,TGTGCCGCCGGGGGAAGCGGGGGCCTGAATACCTACGAGCAGTACTTC
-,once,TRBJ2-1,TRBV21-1,CASTTNERPGLATAHLYNEQFF,TGTGCCAGCACCACAAATGAAAGACCGGGACTAGCGACCGCCCACCTATACAATGAGCAGTTCTTC
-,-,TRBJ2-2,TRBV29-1,CSVDSPGDTAELFF,TGCAGCGTTGACTCGCCAGGGGACACCGCGGAGCTGTTTTTT
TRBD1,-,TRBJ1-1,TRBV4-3,CASSQPDRATEAFF,TGCGCCAGCAGCCAGCCGGACAGGGCCACTGAAGCTTTCTTT
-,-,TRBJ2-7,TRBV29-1,CSGPDYYEQYF,TGCAGCGGTCCTGACTACTACGAGCAGTACTTC
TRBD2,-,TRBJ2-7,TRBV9,CASSVLGAGAGEQYF,TGTGCCAGCAGCGTCCTGGGAGCGGGAGCGGGAGAGCAGTACTTC
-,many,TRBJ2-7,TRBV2,CASSLAEQYF,TGTGCCAGCAGCTTGGCTGAGCAGTACTTC
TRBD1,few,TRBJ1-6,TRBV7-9,CASSSGTGTSPLHF,TGTGCCAGCAGCTCCGGGACAGGGACCTCACCCCTCCACTTT
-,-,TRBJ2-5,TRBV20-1,CSARDISGGAYQETQYF,TGCAGTGCTAGAGATATTAGCGGAGGGGCGTACCAAGAGACCCAGTACTTC
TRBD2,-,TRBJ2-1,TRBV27,CASSLSWSTSGGRNNEQFF,TGTGCCAGCAGTTTATCGTGGTCGACTAGCGGGGGGCGTAACAATGAGCAGTTCTTC
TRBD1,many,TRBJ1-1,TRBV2,CASSGQGQSEAFF,TGTGCCAGCAGTGGACAGGGTCAATCTGAAGCTTTCTTT
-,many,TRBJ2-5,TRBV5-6,CASSLAGYQETQYF,TGTGCCAGCAGTTTGGCGGGGTACCAAGAGACCCAGTACTTC
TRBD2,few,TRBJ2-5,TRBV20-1,CSGASSGGYNEQYF,TGCAGTGGGGCCTCTAGCGGGGGATACAATGAGCAGTACTTC
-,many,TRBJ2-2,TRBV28,CASRQYPGELFF,TGTGCCAGCAGGCAGTATCCCGGGGAGCTGTTTTTT